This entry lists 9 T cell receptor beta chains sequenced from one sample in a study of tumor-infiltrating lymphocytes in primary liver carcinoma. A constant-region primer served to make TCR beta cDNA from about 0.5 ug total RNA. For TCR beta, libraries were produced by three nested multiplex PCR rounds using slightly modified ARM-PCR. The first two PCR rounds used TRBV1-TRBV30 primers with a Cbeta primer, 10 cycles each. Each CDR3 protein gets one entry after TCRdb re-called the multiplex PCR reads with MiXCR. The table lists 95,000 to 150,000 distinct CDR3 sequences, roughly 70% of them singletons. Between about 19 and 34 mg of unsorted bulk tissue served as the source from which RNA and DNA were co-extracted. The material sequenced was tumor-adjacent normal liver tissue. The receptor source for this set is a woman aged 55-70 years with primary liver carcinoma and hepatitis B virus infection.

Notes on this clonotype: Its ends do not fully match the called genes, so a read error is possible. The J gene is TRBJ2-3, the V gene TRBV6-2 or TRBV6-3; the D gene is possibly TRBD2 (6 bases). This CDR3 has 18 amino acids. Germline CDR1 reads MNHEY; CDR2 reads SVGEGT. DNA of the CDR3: TGTGCCAGCAGTTACCGGGACTTACAAGCGTCCTTCACAGATACGCAATGTTTT. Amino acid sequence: CASSYRDLQASFTDTQCF.

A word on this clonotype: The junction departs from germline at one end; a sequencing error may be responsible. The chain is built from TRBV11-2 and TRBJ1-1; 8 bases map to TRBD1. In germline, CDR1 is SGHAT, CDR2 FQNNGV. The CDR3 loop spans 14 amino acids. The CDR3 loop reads CANSLTRGRAEALF. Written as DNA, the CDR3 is TGTGCCAACAGTTTAACCAGGGGGCGAGCTGAAGCTCTCTTT.

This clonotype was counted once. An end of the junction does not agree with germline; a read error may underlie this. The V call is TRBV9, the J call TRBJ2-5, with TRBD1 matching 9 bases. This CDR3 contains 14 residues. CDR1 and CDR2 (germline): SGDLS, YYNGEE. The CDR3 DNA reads TGTGCCATCAGCGCCCGGGACAGGGAAGAGATCCAGTACTTC. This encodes CAISARDREEIQYF. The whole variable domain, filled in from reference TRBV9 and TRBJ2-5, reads DSGVTQTPKHLITATGQRVTLRCSPRSGDLSVYWYQQSLDQGLQFLIQYYNGEERAKGNILERFSAQQFPDLHSELNLSSLELGDSALYFCAISARDREEIQYFGPGTRLLVL.

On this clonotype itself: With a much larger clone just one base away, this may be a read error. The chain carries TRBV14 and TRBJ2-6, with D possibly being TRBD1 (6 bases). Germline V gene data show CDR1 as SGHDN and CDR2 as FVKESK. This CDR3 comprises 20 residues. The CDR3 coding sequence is TGTGCCAGCAACCAACGGGAAATCCGACAGGACCTATCTGGGGCCAACGTCCTGACTTTC. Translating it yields CASNQREIRQDLSGANVLTF.

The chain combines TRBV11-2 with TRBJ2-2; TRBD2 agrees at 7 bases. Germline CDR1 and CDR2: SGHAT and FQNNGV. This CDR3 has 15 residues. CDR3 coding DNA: TGTGACAACACGCACGGGTCTAGCGGAACCGGGGAGCTGTTTTTT. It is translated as CDNTHGSSGTGELFF.

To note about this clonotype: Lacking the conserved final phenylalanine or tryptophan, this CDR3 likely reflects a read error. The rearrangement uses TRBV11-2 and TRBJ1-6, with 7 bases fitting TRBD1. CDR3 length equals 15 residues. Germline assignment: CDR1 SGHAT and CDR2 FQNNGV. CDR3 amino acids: CASSLESGQNSPLHC. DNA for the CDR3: TGTGCTAGCAGCTTGGAGTCGGGACAGAATTCACCCCTCCACTGT.

The CDR3 region is CASSYLQGAMQYF. CDR3 sequence (DNA): TGTGCCAGCAGTTACTTACAGGGAGCCATGCAGTATTTT. This sequence joins TRBV6-5 and TRBJ2-3; a possible D gene is TRBD1 (6 bases). V shed 1 base and J shed 11 bases, with 13 bases lying between them. The CDR3 runs 13 residues. Germline-derived CDR1 and CDR2 are MNHEY and SVGAGI.

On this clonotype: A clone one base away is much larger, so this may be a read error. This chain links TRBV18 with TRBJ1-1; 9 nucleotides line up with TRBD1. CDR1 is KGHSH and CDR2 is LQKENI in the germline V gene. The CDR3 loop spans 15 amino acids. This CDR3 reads CVSSPRTGADTEAFF. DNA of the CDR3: TGTGTCAGCTCACCACGGACAGGGGCGGACACTGAAGCTTTCTTT.

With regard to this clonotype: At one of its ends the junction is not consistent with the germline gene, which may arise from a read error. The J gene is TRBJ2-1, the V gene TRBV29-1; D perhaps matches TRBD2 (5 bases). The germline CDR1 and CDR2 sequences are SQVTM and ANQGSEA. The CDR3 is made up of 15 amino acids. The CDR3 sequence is CSLEVHRRADNEQFF. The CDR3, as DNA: TGCAGCCTTGAGGTACACCGGCGAGCGGACAATGAGCAGTTCTTC.